A selection of T cell receptor beta chains follows, all from one sample in a study of T cell repertoires in cytomegalovirus infection. These receptors' antigens are unknown. MiXCR was run by TCRdb on the reads, yielding one entry per CDR3 protein. The sample shows fewer than 900,000 distinct CDR3 sequences, around 29% of them seen only once. The starting material was cultured CD8+ T cells from PBMCs, obtained from culture after CMV antigen stimulation. The receptors shown here come from a human donor in good health (CMV status not recorded). Some clones in this sample may be carry-over from other donors' samples. The CDR3 runs from the conserved cysteine through the conserved F or W. A D gene is named only where the DNA matches it firmly. Clone size is shown for a subset of rows, as once, few, many or a class of expanded clone.

abundance: NA
v_gene: TRBV6-2/TRBV6-3
j_gene: TRBJ2-5
d_gene: NA
CDR3nt: TGTGCCAGCACCAACGGGGGCCGGAGAGGAGAGACCCAGTACTTC
CDR3aa: CASTNGGRRGETQYF

abundance: NA
v_gene: TRBV12-3/TRBV12-4
j_gene: TRBJ2-2
d_gene: TRBD2
CDR3nt: TGTGCCAGCAGTGGGGGACTAGCGGGTTACCGGGAGCTGTTTTTT
CDR3aa: CASSGGLAGYRELFF

abundance: NA
v_gene: TRBV7-9
j_gene: TRBJ2-1
d_gene: NA
CDR3nt: TGTGCCAGCAGCCCACTCGAGGACCTCATAATCCGTTCCTACAATGAGCAGTTCTTC
CDR3aa: CASSPLEDLIIRSYNEQFF

abundance: few
v_gene: TRBV6-5
j_gene: TRBJ1-5
d_gene: TRBD1
CDR3nt: TGTGCCAGCAGCCACAGGGGGCCGGGCAATCAGCCCCAGCATTTT
CDR3aa: CASSHRGPGNQPQHF

abundance: few
v_gene: TRBV4-3
j_gene: TRBJ1-2
d_gene: NA
CDR3nt: TGCGCCAGCAGCCAAGATTGGGACTATGGCTACACCTTC
CDR3aa: CASSQDWDYGYTF

abundance: NA
v_gene: TRBV12-3/TRBV12-4
j_gene: TRBJ2-5
d_gene: TRBD1
CDR3nt: TGTGCCAGCAGTGCCTACGACAGGGGCGGAGGAGAGACCCAGTACTTC
CDR3aa: CASSAYDRGGGETQYF

abundance: few
v_gene: TRBV12-3/TRBV12-4
j_gene: TRBJ2-2
d_gene: TRBD1
CDR3nt: TGTGCCAGCAGTTTTGGGTGGGGACAGGGGGTGGCCGGGGAGCTGTTTTTT
CDR3aa: CASSFGWGQGVAGELFF

abundance: NA
v_gene: TRBV7-6
j_gene: TRBJ2-1
d_gene: TRBD1
CDR3nt: TGTGCCAGCAAAGGACAGGGGCAGTACAATGAGCAGTTCTTC
CDR3aa: CASKGQGQYNEQFF

abundance: NA
v_gene: TRBV6-1
j_gene: TRBJ2-3
d_gene: TRBD2
CDR3nt: TGTGCCAGCAGGGAACTAGCGGGGGAACTCACAGATACGCAGTATTTT
CDR3aa: CASRELAGELTDTQYF

abundance: NA
v_gene: TRBV27
j_gene: TRBJ2-7
d_gene: TRBD2
CDR3nt: TGTGCCACTCGGGGGGGCTACGAGCAGTACTTC
CDR3aa: CATRGGYEQYF

abundance: NA
v_gene: TRBV11-3
j_gene: TRBJ2-3
d_gene: TRBD2
CDR3nt: TGTGCCAGCAGCCCAAGAGCCAAGCGGGGGGTTACAGATACGCAGTATTTT
CDR3aa: CASSPRAKRGVTDTQYF

abundance: few
v_gene: TRBV28
j_gene: TRBJ2-5
d_gene: TRBD1
CDR3nt: TGTGCCAGCAGTTGGGACAGGACATCAGAGACCCAGTACTTC
CDR3aa: CASSWDRTSETQYF

abundance: few
v_gene: TRBV27
j_gene: TRBJ2-5
d_gene: TRBD2
CDR3nt: TGTGCCAGCAGTCCATGGACTAGCGGGGAAGAGACCCAGTACTTC
CDR3aa: CASSPWTSGEETQYF

abundance: many
v_gene: TRBV7-4
j_gene: TRBJ1-2
d_gene: NA
CDR3nt: TGTGCCAGCAGCTTAGAAGGCCTAACCTTC
CDR3aa: CASSLEGLTF

abundance: few
v_gene: TRBV7-3
j_gene: TRBJ1-1
d_gene: NA
CDR3nt: TGTGCCAGCAGCTCTACAGGGAGGAGCACTGAAGCTTTCTTT
CDR3aa: CASSSTGRSTEAFF

abundance: few
v_gene: TRBV7-6
j_gene: TRBJ1-1
d_gene: TRBD1
CDR3nt: TGTGCCAGCAGCTTGACAGGGGTTGCGGACACTGAAGCTTTCTTT
CDR3aa: CASSLTGVADTEAFF

abundance: few
v_gene: TRBV7-9
j_gene: TRBJ2-7
d_gene: NA
CDR3nt: TGTGCCAGCAGCTTAGATGGTGTGCGGCACGAGCAGTACTTC
CDR3aa: CASSLDGVRHEQYF

abundance: NA
v_gene: TRBV24-1
j_gene: TRBJ2-2
d_gene: NA
CDR3nt: TGTGCCACCAGTGAAGGACCGTACGCCGGGGAGCTGTTTTTT
CDR3aa: CATSEGPYAGELFF

abundance: few
v_gene: TRBV7-8
j_gene: TRBJ2-7
d_gene: NA
CDR3nt: TGTGCCAGCAGCCCCGACGACGAGCAGTACTTC
CDR3aa: CASSPDDEQYF

abundance: many
v_gene: TRBV7-6
j_gene: TRBJ2-6
d_gene: TRBD2
CDR3nt: TGTGCCAGCAGCCGACTAGCTCCTGGGGCCAACGTCCTGACTTTC
CDR3aa: CASSRLAPGANVLTF

abundance: once
v_gene: TRBV12-5
j_gene: TRBJ1-2
d_gene: NA
CDR3nt: TGTGCTAGTGGTTTGGGTAATGACGGTGGCTACACCTTC
CDR3aa: CASGLGNDGGYTF

abundance: NA
v_gene: TRBV10-1
j_gene: TRBJ1-5
d_gene: TRBD1
CDR3nt: TGCGCCAGCAGCGAGGACAGGGGACTCAATCAGCCCCAGCATTTT
CDR3aa: CASSEDRGLNQPQHF

abundance: many
v_gene: TRBV15
j_gene: TRBJ1-6
d_gene: NA
CDR3nt: TGTGCCACCAGCCTTTTTAAACAGGGAATCGATTCACCCCTCCACTTT
CDR3aa: CATSLFKQGIDSPLHF

abundance: NA
v_gene: TRBV10-3
j_gene: TRBJ1-2
d_gene: NA
CDR3nt: TGTGCCATCAGTGACGGGGATTGGGGTGGCTACACCTTC
CDR3aa: CAISDGDWGGYTF

abundance: NA
v_gene: TRBV6-2/TRBV6-3
j_gene: TRBJ2-5
d_gene: NA
CDR3nt: TGTGCCAGCAGTTACCCAGAAAACCAGTACTTC
CDR3aa: CASSYPENQYF

abundance: NA
v_gene: TRBV7-8
j_gene: TRBJ2-7
d_gene: TRBD1
CDR3nt: TGTGCCAGCAGCTTAGCCGGGACAGGGGTGTCCGAGCAGTACTTC
CDR3aa: CASSLAGTGVSEQYF

abundance: NA
v_gene: TRBV2
j_gene: TRBJ1-2
d_gene: TRBD1
CDR3nt: TGTGCCAGCTGTAAAGGACAGGGCTATGGCTACACCTTC
CDR3aa: CASCKGQGYGYTF

abundance: few
v_gene: TRBV29-1
j_gene: TRBJ2-7
d_gene: NA
CDR3nt: TGCAGCGTTGAAGTTAGACTAAACGAGCAGTACTTC
CDR3aa: CSVEVRLNEQYF

abundance: few
v_gene: TRBV7-9
j_gene: TRBJ2-2
d_gene: NA
CDR3nt: TGTGCCAGCAGGCCCCCGGGCGGGCGAACCCGGAACACCGGGGAGCTGTTTTTT
CDR3aa: CASRPPGGRTRNTGELFF

abundance: NA
v_gene: TRBV6-1
j_gene: TRBJ2-2
d_gene: NA
CDR3nt: TGTGCCAGCAGTGAAGGGAGTTGGAGTACCGGGGAGCTGTTTTTT
CDR3aa: CASSEGSWSTGELFF

abundance: few
v_gene: TRBV12-3/TRBV12-4
j_gene: TRBJ2-3
d_gene: TRBD2
CDR3nt: TGTGCCAGCAGCTCGGACCCGGGAGGGGATACGCAGTATTTT
CDR3aa: CASSSDPGGDTQYF

abundance: NA
v_gene: TRBV27
j_gene: TRBJ2-3
d_gene: TRBD2
CDR3nt: TGTGCCAGCAGTATACTAGCGGGGGGGGGTCGGGATACGCAGTATTTT
CDR3aa: CASSILAGGGRDTQYF

abundance: NA
v_gene: TRBV12-3/TRBV12-4
j_gene: TRBJ2-7
d_gene: NA
CDR3nt: TGTGCCAGCAGTTCCCGGGACACCTACGAGCAGTACTTC
CDR3aa: CASSSRDTYEQYF

abundance: few
v_gene: TRBV7-8
j_gene: TRBJ2-7
d_gene: NA
CDR3nt: TGTGCCAGCAGCTTAGCGTCTTTCCAGGGGAGTAGATACGAGCAGTACTTC
CDR3aa: CASSLASFQGSRYEQYF

abundance: few
v_gene: TRBV7-9
j_gene: TRBJ1-5
d_gene: NA
CDR3nt: TGTGCCAGCAGCTTAGGCCAGAATAGCAATCAGCCCCAGCATTTT
CDR3aa: CASSLGQNSNQPQHF

abundance: NA
v_gene: TRBV19
j_gene: TRBJ2-4
d_gene: NA
CDR3nt: TGTGCCAGTAGTATGAGCGATTACCCCTCAAACATTCAGTACTTC
CDR3aa: CASSMSDYPSNIQYF

abundance: NA
v_gene: TRBV28
j_gene: TRBJ1-5
d_gene: NA
CDR3nt: TGTGCCAGCAGTTTTGGTAAGGGGGAGGTTCAGCCCCAGCATTTT
CDR3aa: CASSFGKGEVQPQHF

abundance: NA
v_gene: TRBV18
j_gene: TRBJ2-1
d_gene: NA
CDR3nt: TGTGCCAGCTCACCTGCTGGGGTCTCCTACAATGAGCAGTTCTTC
CDR3aa: CASSPAGVSYNEQFF

abundance: many
v_gene: TRBV7-8
j_gene: TRBJ2-2
d_gene: NA
CDR3nt: TGTGCCAGCAGCGGTCCTAACAGGGTACCGAACACCGGGGAGCTGTTTTTT
CDR3aa: CASSGPNRVPNTGELFF

abundance: NA
v_gene: TRBV2
j_gene: TRBJ1-3
d_gene: NA
CDR3nt: TGTGCCAGCAGTGAATGGTATGGGCCCTCTGGAAACACCATATATTTT
CDR3aa: CASSEWYGPSGNTIYF

abundance: NA
v_gene: TRBV27
j_gene: TRBJ1-1
d_gene: TRBD1
CDR3nt: TGTGCCAGCAGTCCGCCAGGACAGGGTGGGGGAGCTTTCTTT
CDR3aa: CASSPPGQGGGAFF

abundance: NA
v_gene: TRBV4-2
j_gene: TRBJ1-4
d_gene: TRBD1
CDR3nt: TGTGCCAGCAGCCAAGATCTCATCTGGACAGGGGATGAAAAACTGTTTTTT
CDR3aa: CASSQDLIWTGDEKLFF

abundance: NA
v_gene: TRBV12-3/TRBV12-4
j_gene: TRBJ2-1
d_gene: NA
CDR3nt: TGTGCCAGCAGTTTAGTGGGGGACTCTAACAATGAGCAGTTCTTC
CDR3aa: CASSLVGDSNNEQFF

abundance: NA
v_gene: TRBV7-2
j_gene: TRBJ1-5
d_gene: TRBD1
CDR3nt: TGTGCCAGCAGCTGGGTGGACAGGGGCAATCAGCCCCAGCATTTT
CDR3aa: CASSWVDRGNQPQHF

abundance: NA
v_gene: TRBV7-6
j_gene: TRBJ2-2
d_gene: TRBD2
CDR3nt: TGTGCCAGCAGCTCAGGACTAGCGGGGTGGAACACCGGGGAGCTGTTTTTT
CDR3aa: CASSSGLAGWNTGELFF

abundance: NA
v_gene: TRBV6-1
j_gene: TRBJ2-7
d_gene: TRBD1
CDR3nt: TGTGCCACGGGACAGGGGGCCTACGAGCAGTACTTC
CDR3aa: CATGQGAYEQYF

abundance: NA
v_gene: TRBV27
j_gene: TRBJ2-5
d_gene: NA
CDR3nt: TGTGCCAGCGGGCTCAACCCCTGGGGAGAGACCCAGTACTTC
CDR3aa: CASGLNPWGETQYF

abundance: NA
v_gene: TRBV7-9
j_gene: TRBJ2-7
d_gene: NA
CDR3nt: TGTGCCAGCAGCTCCAGTGGCAGGGGGGATTTCTACGAGCAGTACTTC
CDR3aa: CASSSSGRGDFYEQYF